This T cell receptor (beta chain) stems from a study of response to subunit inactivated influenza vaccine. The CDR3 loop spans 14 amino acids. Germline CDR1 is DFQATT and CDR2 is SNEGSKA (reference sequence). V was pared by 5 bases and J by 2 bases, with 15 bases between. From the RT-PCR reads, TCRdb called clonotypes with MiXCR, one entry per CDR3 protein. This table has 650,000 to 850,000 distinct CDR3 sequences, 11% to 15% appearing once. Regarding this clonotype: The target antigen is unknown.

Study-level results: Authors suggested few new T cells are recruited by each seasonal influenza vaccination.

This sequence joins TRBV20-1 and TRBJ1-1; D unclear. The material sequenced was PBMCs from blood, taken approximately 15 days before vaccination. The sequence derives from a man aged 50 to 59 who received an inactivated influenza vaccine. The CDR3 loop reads CSAWGTRGNTEAFF. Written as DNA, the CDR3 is TGCAGTGCTTGGGGAACTCGAGGAAACACTGAAGCTTTCTTT.